This TCR beta chain was identified in a study of cytomegalovirus exposure and HLA in healthy donors. Study-level findings and limits: The study labeled 164 TCR beta chains cytomegalovirus-associated. Trimming of TCR beta V- and J-genes showed a link, identified in a later analysis, to a missense DCLRE1C variant.

A word on this clone: Its antigen is undetermined.

Vbeta (60) and Jbeta (13) primers were used in the PCR. Clones were sequenced by immunoSEQ multiplex PCR, and TCRdb holds only the in-frame ones, with some missing. The sample has more than 95,000 clones; 65% to 85% are singletons. CDR3 size: 13 residues. V was shortened by 6 bases and J by 0 bases, with 12 bases between the two germline ends. Germline CDR1 and CDR2: SQVTM and ANQGSEA. The receptor's source is a man between 18 and 35 years old in good health and CMV-seropositive. The chain links TRBV29-1 to TRBJ2-7, with D maybe TRBD2 (5 bases). Sequenced input: PBMCs. The CDR3 spells CSVRVGSSYEQYF. In DNA form, the CDR3 reads TGCAGCGTAAGAGTAGGGAGCTCCTACGAGCAGTACTTC.